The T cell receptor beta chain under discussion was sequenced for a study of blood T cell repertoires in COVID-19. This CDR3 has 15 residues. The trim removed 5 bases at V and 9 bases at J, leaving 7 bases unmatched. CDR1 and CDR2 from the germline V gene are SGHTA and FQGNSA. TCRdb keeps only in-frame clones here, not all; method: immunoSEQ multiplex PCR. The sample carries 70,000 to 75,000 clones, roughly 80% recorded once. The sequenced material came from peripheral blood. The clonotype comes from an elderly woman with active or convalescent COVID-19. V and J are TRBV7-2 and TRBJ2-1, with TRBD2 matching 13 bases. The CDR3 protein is CASSIGLAGVAEQFF. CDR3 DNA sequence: TGTGCCAGCAGCATCGGACTAGCGGGAGTTGCTGAGCAGTTCTTC.